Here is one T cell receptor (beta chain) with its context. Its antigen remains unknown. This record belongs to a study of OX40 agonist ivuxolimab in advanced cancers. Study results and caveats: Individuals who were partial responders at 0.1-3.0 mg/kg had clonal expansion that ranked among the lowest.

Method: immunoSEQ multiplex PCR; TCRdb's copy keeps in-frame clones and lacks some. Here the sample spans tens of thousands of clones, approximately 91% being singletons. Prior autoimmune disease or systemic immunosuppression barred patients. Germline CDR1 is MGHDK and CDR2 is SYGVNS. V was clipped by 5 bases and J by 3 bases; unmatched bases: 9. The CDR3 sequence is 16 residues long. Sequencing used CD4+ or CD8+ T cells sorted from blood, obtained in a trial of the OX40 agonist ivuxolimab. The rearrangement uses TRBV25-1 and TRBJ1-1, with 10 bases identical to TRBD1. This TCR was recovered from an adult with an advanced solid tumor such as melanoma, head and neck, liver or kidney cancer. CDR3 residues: CASSPILGTGDTEAFF. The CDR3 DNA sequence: TGTGCCAGCAGTCCTATCCTCGGGACAGGGGACACTGAAGCTTTCTTT. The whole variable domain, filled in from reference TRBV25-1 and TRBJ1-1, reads EADIYQTPRYLVIGTGKKITLECSQTMGHDKMYWYQQDPGMELHLIHYSYGVNSTEKGDLSSESTVSRIRTEHFPLTLESARPSHTSQYLCASSPILGTGDTEAFFGQGTRLTVV.